Below are 13 T cell receptor beta chains sequenced from a single sample in a study of CD8+CD57+ T cells in acquired aplastic anemia. According to the study, genomic DNA was the template for TCR beta VDJ and CDR3 profiling. One entry per CDR3 protein, called by TCRdb with MiXCR from the reads. The sample includes roughly 100,000 distinct CDR3 sequences, less than 75% seen only once; the top ten take 65%. CD8+CD57+ cell expansion, shown by flow cytometry, had occurred in the patients selected for sequencing. Sequences were obtained from sorted CD4+, CD8+, or CD8+CD57+ T cells (not recorded which) from PBMCs. The receptor set was obtained from a human donor with aplastic anemia.

The chain couples TRBV20-1 to TRBJ1-3; D is perhaps TRBD1 (5 bases). Trimming shortened V by 5 bases and J by 3 bases, and 17 bases separated the two germline ends. The CDR3 consists of 15 residues. Germline V gene lookup returns CDR1 DFQATT and CDR2 SNEGSKA (reference sequence). The CDR3 DNA reads as TGCAGTGCTGGGATGAATAGGGGAGGTGGAAACACCATATATTTT. It translates to CSAGMNRGGGNTIYF.

The rearrangement joins TRBV6-1 to TRBJ2-2, with 11 positions matching TRBD2. CDR3 size: 17 residues. Germline CDR1 is MNHNS and CDR2 is SASEGT. V was pared by 6 bases and J by 7 bases, with 13 bases of the junction left unmatched. The CDR3 bases are TGTGCCAGCAGCCTGGGACTAGCGGACGTCCCCCACGGGGAGCTGTTTTTT. Protein sequence: CASSLGLADVPHGELFF.

The table lists this clonotype with a count of one. The chain uses TRBV7-3 and TRBJ1-1; the D gene is possibly TRBD1 (6 bases). V lost 4 bases and J lost 1, with 7 bases in between. This CDR3 region has 13 residues. Germline V gives CDR1 SGHTA, CDR2 FQGTGA. CDR3 DNA sequence: TGTGCCAGCAGCTCAGGGGCGAACACTGAAGCTTTCTTT. This codes for CASSSGANTEAFF.

This clonotype was found a few times. The V and J genes are TRBV29-1 and TRBJ1-1; D gene ambiguous. The CDR3 runs 12 residues. Trimming removed 2 bases from V and 8 bases from J, with 12 bases in between. Germline CDR1 is SQVTM and CDR2 is ANQGSEA. CDR3 residues: CSVERAASEAFF. CDR3 nucleotides: TGCAGCGTTGAAAGGGCAGCGAGCGAAGCTTTCTTT.

This rearrangement joins TRBV19 to TRBJ2-7, with 10 bases that match TRBD2. Per the germline V gene, CDR1 is LNHDA and CDR2 is SQIVND (reference sequence). This CDR3 spans 16 amino acids. The ends lost 9 bases at V and 2 bases at J; junction bases unmatched: 13. CDR3 nucleotide sequence: TGTGCCAGCCGTAGGACTAGCGGCTATGATACCTACGAGCAGTACTTC. It yields the protein CASRRTSGYDTYEQYF. Complete variable domain (other parts from reference TRBV19 and TRBJ2-7): DGGITQSPKYLFRKEGQNVTLSCEQNLNHDAMYWYRQDPGQGLRLIYYSQIVNDFQKGDIAEGYSVSREKKESFPLTVTSAQKNPTAFYLCASRRTSGYDTYEQYFGPGTRLTVT.

This chain connects TRBV12-3 or TRBV12-4 to TRBJ2-1; D unclear. V was shortened by 2 bases and J by 6 bases, with 8 bases between the two germline ends. The CDR3 contains 13 residues. CDR3 DNA sequence: TGTGCCAGCAGTTTATCCGGTGTCAATGAGCAGTTCTTC. It codes for CASSLSGVNEQFF.

The chain employs TRBV7-2 and TRBJ1-2, with 8 bases fitting TRBD1. The CDR3 has 13 amino acids. Looked up from germline, CDR1 is SGHTA and CDR2 is FQGNSA. V trimming: 8 bases; J trimming: 9 bases; junction bases outside the gene matches: 11. DNA for the CDR3: TGTGCCAGCGGTCTAGCAGGGGGCGGGAGCTACACCTTC. The encoded protein is CASGLAGGGSYTF. Complete variable domain (other parts from reference TRBV7-2 and TRBJ1-2): GAGVSQSPSNKVTEKGKDVELRCDPISGHTALYWYRQSLGQGLEFLIYFQGNSAPDKSGLPSDRFSAERTGGSVSTLTIQRTQQEDSAVYLCASGLAGGGSYTFGSGTRLTVV.

The rearrangement links TRBV7-2 to TRBJ2-5; no firm D call. The germline CDR1 and CDR2 sequences are SGHTA and FQGNSA. This CDR3 has 14 amino acids. Trimming shortened V by 4 bases and J by 1 base, and 10 bases separated the two germline ends. The CDR3 reads CASSSLRVQETQYF. CDR3 nucleotides: TGTGCCAGCAGCTCCCTTAGGGTCCAAGAGACCCAGTACTTC. The full variable domain, in which reference TRBV7-2 and TRBJ2-5 provide the parts outside the CDR3, is GAGVSQSPSNKVTEKGKDVELRCDPISGHTALYWYRQSLGQGLEFLIYFQGNSAPDKSGLPSDRFSAERTGGSVSTLTIQRTQQEDSAVYLCASSSLRVQETQYFGPGTRLLVL.

The chain uses TRBV2 and TRBJ2-5; TRBD1 might be the D (5 bases). Looked up from germline, CDR1 is SNHLY and CDR2 is FYNNEI. This CDR3 is built from 12 residues. V lost 8 bases and J 5 bases, leaving 12 bases between the germline ends. The CDR3 nucleotides read TGTGCCAGCGAGAAGGGGTCGGAGACCCAGTACTTC. Encoded protein: CASEKGSETQYF.

J is TRBJ1-2 and V is TRBV7-9, with a possible D match to TRBD1 (5 bases). V was clipped by 4 bases and J by 7 bases, with 19 bases between them. CDR1 is SEHNR, CDR2 FQNEAQ, per germline (reference sequence). The CDR3 runs 15 residues. CDR3 sequence: CASSSGTLTGSGYTF. As DNA, the CDR3 is TGTGCCAGCAGCTCCGGGACCCTTACAGGAAGTGGCTACACCTTC.

CDR3: CASRAGTGRNEQYF. The CDR3 bases are TGCGCCAGCAGGGCCGGGACAGGGCGTAACGAGCAGTACTTC. This chain uses TRBV5-1 with TRBJ2-7; 9 bases map to TRBD1. After removal of 5 bases from V and 5 bases from J, the junction contained 8 bases not matched to a gene. Germline V lookup: CDR1 SGHRS, CDR2 YFSETQ. This CDR3 comprises 14 residues.

For this clonotype: Its ends do not fully match the called genes, so a read error is possible. The chain combines TRBV10-2 with TRBJ1-2; TRBD1 might be the D (6 bases). The V gene's germline CDR1 is WSHSY and CDR2 SAAADI. The CDR3 covers 17 residues. The CDR3 loop is CASCESNIRTALPGYTF. The CDR3 DNA reads TGCGCCAGCTGTGAGTCAAATATTAGGACAGCTTTACCTGGCTACACCTTC.

The rearrangement joins TRBV19 to TRBJ1-2; TRBD1 aligns across 8 bases. This CDR3 contains 13 residues. V gave up 7 bases and J gave up 3 bases; unmatched junction bases: 4. The germline CDR1 and CDR2 sequences are LNHDA and SQIVND (reference sequence). This chain's CDR3 is CASNPDRDYGYTF. In DNA form, the CDR3 reads TGTGCCAGTAACCCGGACAGGGACTATGGCTACACCTTC.